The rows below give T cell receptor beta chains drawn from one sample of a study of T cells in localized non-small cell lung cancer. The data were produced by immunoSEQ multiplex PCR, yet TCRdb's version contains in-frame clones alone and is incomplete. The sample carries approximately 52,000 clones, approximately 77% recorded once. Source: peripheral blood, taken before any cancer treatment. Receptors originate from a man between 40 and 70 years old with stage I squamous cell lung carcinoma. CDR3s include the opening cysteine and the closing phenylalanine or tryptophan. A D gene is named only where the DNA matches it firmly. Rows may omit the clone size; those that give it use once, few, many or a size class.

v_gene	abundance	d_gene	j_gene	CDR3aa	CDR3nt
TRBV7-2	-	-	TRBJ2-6	CASSPLGSPGANVLTF	TGTGCCAGCAGCCCGTTGGGGAGCCCTGGGGCCAACGTCCTGACTTTC
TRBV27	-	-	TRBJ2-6	CASSHTGSGANVLTF	TGTGCCAGCAGTCACACAGGGTCTGGGGCCAACGTCCTGACTTTC
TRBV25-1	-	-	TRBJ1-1	CASSERSGDAFF	TGTGCCAGCAGTGAAAGGTCAGGGGATGCTTTCTTT
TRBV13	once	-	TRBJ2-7	CASSLRRSGEQYF	TGTGCCAGCAGCCTTCGCCGATCGGGCGAGCAGTACTTC
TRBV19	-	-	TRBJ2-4	CASSMSGSKNIQYF	TGTGCCAGTAGTATGTCGGGTTCCAAAAACATTCAGTACTTC
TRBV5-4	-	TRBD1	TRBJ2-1	CASSLPGTVFYNEQFF	TGTGCCAGCAGCTTGCCAGGGACAGTCTTTTACAATGAGCAGTTCTTC
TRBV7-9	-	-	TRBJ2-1	CASYTPGMFDEQFF	TGTGCCAGCTACACCCCAGGGATGTTCGATGAGCAGTTCTTC
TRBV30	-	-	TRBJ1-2	CAEGRIYGYTF	TGTGCCGAAGGACGGATCTATGGCTACACCTTC
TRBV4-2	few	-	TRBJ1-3	CASSQGGGRSGNTIYF	TGTGCCAGCAGCCAGGGAGGAGGCAGATCTGGAAACACCATATATTTT
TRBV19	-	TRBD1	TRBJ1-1	CASSPARQGAVAFF	TGTGCCAGTAGCCCGGCCCGACAGGGGGCTGTTGCTTTCTTT
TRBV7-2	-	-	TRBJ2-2	CASSQNPLRQRPGSRYLFF	TGTGCCAGCAGCCAAAACCCGTTGAGACAGAGACCGGGGAGCCGTTATCTGTTTTTT
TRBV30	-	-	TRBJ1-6	CAWSVKIRRPSTLHF	TGTGCCTGGAGTGTAAAAATACGGAGGCCCTCGACCCTCCACTTT
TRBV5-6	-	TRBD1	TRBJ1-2	CASSLGTGRAYGYTF	TGTGCCAGCAGCTTGGGGACAGGGAGGGCCTATGGCTACACCTTC
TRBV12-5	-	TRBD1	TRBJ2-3	CASGPGQVNTDTQYF	TGTGCTAGTGGTCCCGGACAGGTGAACACAGATACGCAGTATTTT
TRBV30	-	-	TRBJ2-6	CAWSVQTSGANVLTF	TGTGCCTGGAGTGTACAGACATCTGGGGCCAACGTCCTGACTTTC
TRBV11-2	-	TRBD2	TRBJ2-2	CASSRPGLAGGRFPGELFF	TGTGCCAGCAGCCGGCCGGGACTAGCGGGGGGGCGGTTCCCCGGGGAGCTGTTTTTT
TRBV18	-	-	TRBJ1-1	CASSSMDRARNTEAFF	TGTGCCAGCTCATCGATGGATAGGGCACGGAACACTGAAGCTTTCTTT
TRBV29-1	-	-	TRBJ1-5	CSVTGGNGNNQPQHF	TGCAGCGTCACTGGAGGCAATGGGAACAATCAGCCCCAGCATTTT
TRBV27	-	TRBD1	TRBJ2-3	CASSFTGANGDTQYF	TGTGCCAGCAGTTTCACAGGGGCAAACGGGGATACGCAGTATTTT
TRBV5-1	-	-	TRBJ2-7	CASSQGTAAPNEQYF	TGCGCCAGCAGCCAGGGGACGGCAGCCCCTAACGAGCAGTACTTC
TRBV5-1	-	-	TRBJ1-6	CASSLEGGAGPYNSPLHF	TGCGCCAGCAGCTTGGAGGGGGGCGCCGGCCCCTATAATTCACCCCTCCACTTT
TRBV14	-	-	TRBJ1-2	CASSQGDYGYTF	TGTGCCAGCAGCCAAGGAGACTATGGCTACACCTTC
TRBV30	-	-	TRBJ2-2	CAWTPVWGSTGELFF	TGTGCCTGGACCCCAGTATGGGGCTCCACCGGGGAGCTGTTTTTT
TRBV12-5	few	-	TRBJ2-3	CASGSQGDTQYF	TGTGCTAGTGGGTCTCAGGGAGATACGCAGTATTTT
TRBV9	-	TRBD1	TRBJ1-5	CASSAGTTGDQPQHF	TGTGCCAGCAGCGCCGGAACGACAGGGGACCAGCCCCAGCATTTT
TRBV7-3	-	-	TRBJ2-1	CASSLSNNEQFF	TGTGCCAGCAGCTTGAGCAACAATGAGCAGTTCTTC
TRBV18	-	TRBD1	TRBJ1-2	CASSPGQGPNYGYTF	TGTGCCAGCTCACCAGGACAGGGGCCTAACTATGGCTACACCTTC
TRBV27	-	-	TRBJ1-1	CASRSSGFTEAFF	TGTGCCAGCAGGTCATCAGGGTTCACTGAAGCTTTCTTT
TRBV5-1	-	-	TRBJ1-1	CASSFKGPTEAFF	TGCGCCAGCAGCTTCAAGGGGCCCACTGAAGCTTTCTTT
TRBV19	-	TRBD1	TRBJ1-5	CASSATGGGQPQHF	TGTGCCAGTAGTGCGACAGGGGGCGGTCAGCCCCAGCATTTT
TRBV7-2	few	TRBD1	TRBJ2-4	CASSLGGDRIKNIQYF	TGTGCCAGCAGCTTAGGTGGGGACAGAATCAAAAACATTCAGTACTTC
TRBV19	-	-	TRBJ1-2	CASSIVWSGPEDGYTF	TGTGCCAGTAGTATAGTATGGTCAGGGCCGGAGGATGGCTACACCTTC
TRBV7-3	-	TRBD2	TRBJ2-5	CASSLAGGQETQYF	TGTGCCAGCAGCCTAGCGGGGGGTCAAGAGACCCAGTACTTC
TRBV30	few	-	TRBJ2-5	CAWSPSGETQYF	TGTGCCTGGAGTCCATCCGGGGAGACCCAGTACTTC
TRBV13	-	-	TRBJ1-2	CASSPAGAARYTF	TGTGCCAGCAGCCCCGCTGGTGCGGCCCGCTACACCTTC
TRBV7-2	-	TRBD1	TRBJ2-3	CASSSTGARADTQYF	TGTGCCAGCAGCTCGACAGGGGCCCGCGCAGATACGCAGTATTTT